The present TCR beta chain was sequenced within a study of cytomegalovirus exposure and HLA in healthy donors. Study-wide results and caveats: Most TCR sequences showed up rarely, but some public TCRs showed up in many donors. Specificity of a few CMV-associated chains for CMV antigens was verified in vitro.

The germline gives CDR1 MDHEN, CDR2 SYDVKM. The CDR3 sequence is 12 residues long. V lost 7 bases and J lost 5, with 8 bases in between. The table lists this clone with a few counts. The target antigen is unknown. Measured with immunoSEQ multiplex PCR; TCRdb has only the in-frame clones, and not every one. Of roughly 120,000 clones in the sample, 88% were seen once. The gene calls are TRBV28 and TRBJ2-2; no clear D. Sequenced sample: PBMCs. The TCR originated in a young man in good health and CMV-seronegative. CDR3 amino acids: CASIPATGELFF. CDR3 coding DNA: TGTGCCAGCATCCCCGCGACCGGGGAGCTGTTTTTT.